The 2 T cell receptor beta chains presented below share a single source sample, sequenced in a study of Ad26.COV2.S vaccination and SARS-CoV-2 variants. Measured with immunoSEQ multiplex PCR; TCRdb has only the in-frame clones, and not every one. The sample has roughly 500,000 clones, about 83% seen once. Documented treatment: about 20 received Ad26.COV2.S at low or high dose, single or two shots; about five received placebo; per-sample allocation not given. Specimens were obtained on day 63 following the first vaccine or placebo injection. The sequences come from peripheral blood, collected in a trial of Ad26.COV2.S vaccine versus placebo. All receptors derive from a person aged 18 to 65 who received the Ad26.COV2.S COVID-19 vaccine or a placebo.

In this sample, this clone turned up a few times. The chain joins TRBV7-2 to TRBJ1-1; TRBD1 agrees at 9 bases. Germline assignment: CDR1 SGHTA and CDR2 FQGNSA. The J segment lost 11 bases and the V segment lost 2 bases, leaving 3 bases of the junction unmatched. The CDR3 runs 12 residues. The CDR3 sequence: CASSLMDRGAFF. The CDR3 DNA sequence: TGTGCCAGCAGCTTAATGGACAGGGGTGCTTTCTTT.

The V and J genes are TRBV20-1 and TRBJ1-1, with D uncertain. V lost 7 bases, J lost 6 bases, and 9 bases lay in between. The CDR3 totals 10 residues. Germline assignment: CDR1 DFQATT and CDR2 SNEGSKA (reference sequence). CDR3 amino acids: CSVPGPEAFF. The DNA for the CDR3 is TGCAGTGTTCCCGGCCCTGAAGCTTTCTTT.